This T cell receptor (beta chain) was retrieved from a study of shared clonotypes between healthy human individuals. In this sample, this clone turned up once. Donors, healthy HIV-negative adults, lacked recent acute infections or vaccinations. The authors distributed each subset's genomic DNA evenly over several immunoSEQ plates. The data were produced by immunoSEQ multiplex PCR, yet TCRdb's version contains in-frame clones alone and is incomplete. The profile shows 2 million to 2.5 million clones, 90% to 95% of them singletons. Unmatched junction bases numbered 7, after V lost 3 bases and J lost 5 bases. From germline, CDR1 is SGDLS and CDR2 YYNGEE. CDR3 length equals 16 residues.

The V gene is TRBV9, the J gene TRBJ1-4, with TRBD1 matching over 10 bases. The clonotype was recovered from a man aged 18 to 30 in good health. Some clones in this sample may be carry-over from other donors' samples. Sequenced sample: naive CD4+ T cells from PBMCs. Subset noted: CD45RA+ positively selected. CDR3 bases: TGTGCCAGCAGCGCTTTCCCGGGACAGGGGAATGAAAAACTGTTTTTT. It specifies CASSAFPGQGNEKLFF.